Listed below are T cell receptor beta chains from one sample, sequenced in a study of monozygotic twins with inflammatory bowel disease. TCRdb reprocessed the 5' RACE reads and reports one entry per CDR3 protein, with no DNA. Its clone listing holds about 450,000 distinct CDR3 sequences. Sequencing was done on a sample of blood. These receptors all come from a human donor with ulcerative colitis or Crohn's disease, or a healthy co-twin of an affected twin (not recorded which). CDR3s include the opening cysteine and the closing phenylalanine or tryptophan.

v_gene,j_gene,CDR3aa
TRBV7-9,TRBJ2-2,CASSLAWGLIPGELFF
TRBV6-2/TRBV6-3,TRBJ1-1,CASSPSWSNTEAFF
TRBV18,TRBJ1-4,CASSRTGNNEKLFF
TRBV5-1,TRBJ1-1,CASSWDNRRGEAFF
TRBV12-3/TRBV12-4,TRBJ2-1,CASSLGSGSGHNEQFF
TRBV12-3/TRBV12-4,TRBJ2-3,CASKAPWDATQYF
TRBV3-1,TRBJ1-2,CASSPGQGATYGYTF
TRBV18,TRBJ2-2,CASSPPDLAGELFF
TRBV20-1,TRBJ1-4,CSANRREKLFF
TRBV7-9,TRBJ2-3,CASSLGLITDTQYF
TRBV29-1,TRBJ1-1,CSATGFDAEAFF
TRBV11-1,TRBJ2-2,CASSLGLHGELFF
TRBV2,TRBJ2-1,CASHLEQGREQFF
TRBV7-2,TRBJ2-3,CASSLTSGMGDTQYF
TRBV2,TRBJ1-5,CASSEEATGHNQPQHF
TRBV12-3/TRBV12-4,TRBJ2-3,CASSSHGGSTDTQYF
TRBV29-1,TRBJ1-4,CSAGGRAPNEKLFF
TRBV20-1,TRBJ2-3,CSARPDLTGAGTDTQYF
TRBV20-1,TRBJ2-2,CSARDGGPGRGTGELFF
TRBV7-2,TRBJ2-5,CASASLAGEETQYF
TRBV10-3,TRBJ1-2,CAISESQGIGYGYTF
TRBV6-2/TRBV6-3,TRBJ2-1,CASDTRSYNEQFF
TRBV2,TRBJ2-3,CASSDNRGTDTQYF
TRBV4-2,TRBJ1-2,CASSQESGYNYGYTF
TRBV12-3/TRBV12-4,TRBJ1-2,CASSPSRKRERGYTF
TRBV20-1,TRBJ2-1,CSANFRRVEQFF
TRBV6-4,TRBJ2-7,CASRPTGASYEQYF
TRBV12-3/TRBV12-4,TRBJ2-7,CASSLVQSPYEQYF
TRBV5-6,TRBJ2-1,CASSLGTSDLNEQFF
TRBV10-3,TRBJ2-1,CATLASGLLYNEQFF
TRBV18,TRBJ1-4,CASSRGTGSSEKLFF
TRBV29-1,TRBJ1-1,CSVMDRARTEAFF
TRBV5-6,TRBJ1-4,CASSRRTGESEKLFF
TRBV19,TRBJ2-1,CASTEREDVNEQFF
TRBV5-6,TRBJ2-7,CASSFEVGTGSYEQYF
TRBV11-2,TRBJ2-2,CASSWDRGVTGELFF
TRBV5-5,TRBJ2-2,CASSLTPGHFTGELFF
TRBV9,TRBJ2-7,CASSTTTGSDEQYF
TRBV5-1,TRBJ2-1,CASSSSDVLGYNEQFF
TRBV11-2,TRBJ1-1,CASSLRLGGGLDMNTEAFF
TRBV18,TRBJ2-1,CASSPTPGGDNEQFF
TRBV5-6,TRBJ1-6,CASSLSLNSPLHF
TRBV7-6,TRBJ2-5,CASSPAGFQETQYF
TRBV9,TRBJ2-1,CASTPRASSDEQFF
TRBV12-3/TRBV12-4,TRBJ2-3,CASSLGTGQTTDTQYF
TRBV2,TRBJ2-1,CASRDTSGGSNEQFF
TRBV19,TRBJ1-2,CASSTGQGMGGYTF
TRBV19,TRBJ1-1,CASTPLDRANTEAFF
TRBV6-5,TRBJ1-1,CASSYRRRTPEAEAFF
TRBV20-1,TRBJ2-3,CSARLPGLITDTQYF
TRBV7-9,TRBJ2-2,CASSRQTGTSTGELFF
TRBV20-1,TRBJ2-3,CSATTRRLMSTDTQYF
TRBV5-5,TRBJ1-1,CASSLEGQFGTEAFF
TRBV12-3/TRBV12-4,TRBJ1-5,CASSLQRRSNQPQHF
TRBV3-1,TRBJ2-5,CASSSVPKETQYF
TRBV7-3,TRBJ2-5,CGSSLGSGSGETQYF
TRBV7-2,TRBJ1-6,CASSGDDSPLHF
TRBV5-6,TRBJ2-1,CASSLVMGQVDNEQFF
TRBV9,TRBJ1-1,CASSGGLNTEAFF